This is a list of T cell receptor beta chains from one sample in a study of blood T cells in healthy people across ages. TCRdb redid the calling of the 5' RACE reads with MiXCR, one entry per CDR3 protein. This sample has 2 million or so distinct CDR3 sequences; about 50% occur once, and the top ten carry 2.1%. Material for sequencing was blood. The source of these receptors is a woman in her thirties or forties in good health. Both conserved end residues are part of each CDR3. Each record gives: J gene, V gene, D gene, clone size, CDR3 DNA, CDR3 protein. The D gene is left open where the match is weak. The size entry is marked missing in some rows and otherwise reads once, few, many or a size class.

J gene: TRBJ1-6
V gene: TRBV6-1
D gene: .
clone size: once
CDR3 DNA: TGTGCCAGCAGCCCCACGCGTCATCGTCCTAATAATTCACCCCTCCACTTT
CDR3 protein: CASSPTRHRPNNSPLHF

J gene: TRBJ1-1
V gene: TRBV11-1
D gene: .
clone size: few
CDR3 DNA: TGTGCCAGCAGCTTAACGCGGAACACTGAAGCTTTCTTT
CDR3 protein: CASSLTRNTEAFF

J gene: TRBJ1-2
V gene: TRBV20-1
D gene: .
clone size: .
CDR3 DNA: TGCAGTGCTAACATACAGCTAGGCTACACCTTC
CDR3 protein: CSANIQLGYTF

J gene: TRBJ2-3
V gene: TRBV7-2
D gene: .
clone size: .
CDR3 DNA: TGTGCCAGCAGCCGATTAAACACAGATACGCAGTATTTT
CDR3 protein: CASSRLNTDTQYF

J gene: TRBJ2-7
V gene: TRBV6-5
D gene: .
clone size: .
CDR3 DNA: TGTGCCAGCAGTTACTCACCCGGGTCCCCCTACGAGCAGTACTTC
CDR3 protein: CASSYSPGSPYEQYF

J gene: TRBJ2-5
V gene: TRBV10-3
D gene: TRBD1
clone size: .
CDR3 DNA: TGTGCCATCAGTGATGCCCCCGGGACAGGGAGTGGAGAGACCCAGTACTTC
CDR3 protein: CAISDAPGTGSGETQYF

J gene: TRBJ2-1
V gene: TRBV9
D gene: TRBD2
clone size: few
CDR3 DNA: TGTGCCAGCAGCGTAGAAGCGGGGGGCTCCTACAATGAGCAGTTCTTC
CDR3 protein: CASSVEAGGSYNEQFF

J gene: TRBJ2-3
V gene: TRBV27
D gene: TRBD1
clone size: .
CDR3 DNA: TGTGCCAGCAGTTGGGGACAGGGCGCGAGAGATACGCAGTATTTT
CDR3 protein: CASSWGQGARDTQYF

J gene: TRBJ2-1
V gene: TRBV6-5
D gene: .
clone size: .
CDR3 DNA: TGTGCCAGCAGTTACTCGGGGCAGGGGAATGAGCAGTTCTTC
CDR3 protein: CASSYSGQGNEQFF

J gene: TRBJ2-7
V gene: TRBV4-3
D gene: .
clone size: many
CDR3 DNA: TGCGCCAGCAGCCAAGATCGGGGGTCCTCCTACGAGCAGTACTTC
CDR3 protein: CASSQDRGSSYEQYF

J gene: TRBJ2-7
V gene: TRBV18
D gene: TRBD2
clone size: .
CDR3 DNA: TGTGCCAGCTCACCAACGAGAGGTAGCGGGGCCTACAATGAGCAGTACTTC
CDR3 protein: CASSPTRGSGAYNEQYF

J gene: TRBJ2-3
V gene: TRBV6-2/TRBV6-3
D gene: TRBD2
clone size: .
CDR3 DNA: TGTGCCAGCAGTCCAAACGGTCTAGCGGGGGGCACAGATACGCAGTATTTT
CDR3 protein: CASSPNGLAGGTDTQYF

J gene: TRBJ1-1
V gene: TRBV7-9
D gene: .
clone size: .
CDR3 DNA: TGTGCCAGCAGCTTCACAGGGAGAGCTTTCTTT
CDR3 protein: CASSFTGRAFF

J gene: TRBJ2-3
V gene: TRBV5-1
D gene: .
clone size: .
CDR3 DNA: TGCGCCAGCAGCTTGGGGTTCACTAGCACAGATACGCAGTATTTT
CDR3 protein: CASSLGFTSTDTQYF

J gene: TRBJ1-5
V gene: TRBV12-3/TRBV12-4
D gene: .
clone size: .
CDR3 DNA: TGTGCCAGCAGTTACCGTCCAGGTCAGCCCCAGCATTTT
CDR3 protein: CASSYRPGQPQHF

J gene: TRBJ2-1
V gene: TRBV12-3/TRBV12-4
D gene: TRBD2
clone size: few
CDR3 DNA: TGTGCCAGCAGTTGGAGCGGGGGGGCGGATGAGCAGTTCTTC
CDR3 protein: CASSWSGGADEQFF

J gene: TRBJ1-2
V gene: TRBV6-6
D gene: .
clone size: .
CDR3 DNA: TGTGCCAGCAGTTTGGGCGGTTTGATCTATGGCTACACCTTC
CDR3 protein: CASSLGGLIYGYTF

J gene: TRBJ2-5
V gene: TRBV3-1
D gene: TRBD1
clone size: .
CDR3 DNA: TGTGCCAGCAGCCACGGAAGTCTGGGACAGGGGGCTTTAGAGACCCAGTACTTC
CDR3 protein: CASSHGSLGQGALETQYF

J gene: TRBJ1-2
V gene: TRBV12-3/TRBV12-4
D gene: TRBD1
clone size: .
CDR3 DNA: TGTGCCAGCAGAACGGACAGGGGTCTCTACACCTTC
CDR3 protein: CASRTDRGLYTF

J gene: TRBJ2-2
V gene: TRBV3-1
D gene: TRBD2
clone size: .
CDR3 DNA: TGTGCCAGCAGCCATGATCGCTTGGGACTAGTCCCCGGGGAGCTGTTTTTT
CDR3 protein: CASSHDRLGLVPGELFF

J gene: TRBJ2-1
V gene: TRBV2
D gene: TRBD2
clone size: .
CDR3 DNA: TGTGCCAGCAGTGATCTGCGGGGGGCTTACAATGAGCAGTTCTTC
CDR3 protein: CASSDLRGAYNEQFF

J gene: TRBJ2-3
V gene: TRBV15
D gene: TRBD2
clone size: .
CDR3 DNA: TGTGCCACCAGCAGAAGCGGGAGTTACACAGATACGCAGTATTTT
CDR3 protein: CATSRSGSYTDTQYF

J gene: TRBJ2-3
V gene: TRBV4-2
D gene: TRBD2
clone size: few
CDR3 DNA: TGTGCCAGCAGCCAAGATCTGGGCGGACTAGCCGGACGTACGCAGTATTTT
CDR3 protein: CASSQDLGGLAGRTQYF

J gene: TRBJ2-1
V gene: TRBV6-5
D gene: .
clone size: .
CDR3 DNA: TGTGCCAGCAGTTATGGGGGGACCCTGGGGTACAATGAGCAGTTCTTC
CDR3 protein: CASSYGGTLGYNEQFF

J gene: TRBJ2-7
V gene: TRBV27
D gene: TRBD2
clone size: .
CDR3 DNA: TGTGCCAGCAGTTTATCAACTAGCGGGGCCTACGAGCAGTACTTC
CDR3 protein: CASSLSTSGAYEQYF

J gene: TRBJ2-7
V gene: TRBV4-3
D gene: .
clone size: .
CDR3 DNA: TGCGCCAGCAGCCAAGAACGGGACGGTTCCTACGAGCAGTACTTC
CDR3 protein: CASSQERDGSYEQYF

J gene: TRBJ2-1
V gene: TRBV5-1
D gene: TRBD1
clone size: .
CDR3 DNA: TGCGCCAGCAGCTTGGCCTCACGCGTACCGGGACAGGGGTTGGATGAGCAGTTCTTC
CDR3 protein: CASSLASRVPGQGLDEQFF

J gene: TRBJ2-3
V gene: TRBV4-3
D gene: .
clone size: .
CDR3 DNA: TGCGCCAGCAGCCAAGAAGGGGATCCCACAGATACGCAGTATTTT
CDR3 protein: CASSQEGDPTDTQYF

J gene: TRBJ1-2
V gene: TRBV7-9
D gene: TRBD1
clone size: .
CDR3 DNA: TGTGCCAGCAGCCCTGGGGGGAGGGACAGACTGTCTAACTATGGCTACACCTTC
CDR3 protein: CASSPGGRDRLSNYGYTF

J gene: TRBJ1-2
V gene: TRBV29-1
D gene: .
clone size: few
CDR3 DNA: TGCAGCGTTGAAGGAGCCCCTGCTGGCTATGGCTACACCTTC
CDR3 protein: CSVEGAPAGYGYTF

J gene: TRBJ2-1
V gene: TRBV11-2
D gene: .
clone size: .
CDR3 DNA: TGTGCCAGCAGCTTTAGTTGGTTTGAGGTGTACAATGAGCAGTTCTTC
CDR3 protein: CASSFSWFEVYNEQFF

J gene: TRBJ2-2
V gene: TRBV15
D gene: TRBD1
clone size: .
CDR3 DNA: TGTGCCACCAGCAGAGGAACAGGGGGCGTCACCGGGGAGCTGTTTTTT
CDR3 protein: CATSRGTGGVTGELFF

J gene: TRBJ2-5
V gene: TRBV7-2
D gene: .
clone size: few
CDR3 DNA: TGTGCCAGCAGCTTAGCCCAGGGGTACCAAGAGACCCAGTACTTC
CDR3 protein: CASSLAQGYQETQYF

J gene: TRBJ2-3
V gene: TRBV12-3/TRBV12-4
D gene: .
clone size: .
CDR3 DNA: TGTGCCAGCATTTCATCCTGCAGAGTGAGCGCAGATGTGCAGTATTTT
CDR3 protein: CASISSCRVSADVQYF

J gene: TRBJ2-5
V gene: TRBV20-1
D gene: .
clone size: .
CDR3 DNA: TGCAGTGCTAGAGATGGAGGGTTGGGAGAGACCCAGTACTTC
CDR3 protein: CSARDGGLGETQYF

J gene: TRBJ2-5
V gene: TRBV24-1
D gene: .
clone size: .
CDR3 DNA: TGTGCCACCAGTGAGGGGAGACAGGTCCAAGAGACCCAGTACTTC
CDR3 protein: CATSEGRQVQETQYF

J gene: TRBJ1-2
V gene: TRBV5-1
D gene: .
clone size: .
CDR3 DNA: TGCGCCAGCAGCTCCCGGACAGCCGGGAACTATGGCTACACCTTC
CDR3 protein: CASSSRTAGNYGYTF

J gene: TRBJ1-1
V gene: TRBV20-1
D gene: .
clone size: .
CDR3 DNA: TGCAGTGCTAGAGCTCCTGGACGGGCAACAGACGCTGAAGCTTTCTTT
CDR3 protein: CSARAPGRATDAEAFF

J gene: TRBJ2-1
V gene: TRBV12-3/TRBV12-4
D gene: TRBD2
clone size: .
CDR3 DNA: TGTGCCAGCACCACCAGCCTGGGGACTAGCGCCGGAAACTACAATGAGCAGTTCTTC
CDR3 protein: CASTTSLGTSAGNYNEQFF

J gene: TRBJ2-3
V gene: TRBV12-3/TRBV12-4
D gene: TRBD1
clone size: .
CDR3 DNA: TGTGCCAGCGACCGACAGGGGGGCACAGATACGCAGTATTTT
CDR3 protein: CASDRQGGTDTQYF

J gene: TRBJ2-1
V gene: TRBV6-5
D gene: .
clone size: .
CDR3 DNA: TGTGCCAGCCGACTTCGACAGCGAGCATCGTACAATGAGCAGTTCTTC
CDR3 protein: CASRLRQRASYNEQFF

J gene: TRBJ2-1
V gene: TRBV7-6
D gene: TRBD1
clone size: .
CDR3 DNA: TGTGCCAGCAGCTTAGGACAGGGACAGAGGGACGAGCAGTTCTTC
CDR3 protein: CASSLGQGQRDEQFF

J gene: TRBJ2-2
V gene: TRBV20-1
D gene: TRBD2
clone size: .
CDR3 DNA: TGCAGTGCTAGAGGTCGGACTAGCTGGTCGAACACCGGGGAGCTGTTTTTT
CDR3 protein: CSARGRTSWSNTGELFF

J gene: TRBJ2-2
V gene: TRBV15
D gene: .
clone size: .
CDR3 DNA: TGTGCAGTAAGTGGAACCGGGGAGCTGTTTTTT
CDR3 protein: CAVSGTGELFF

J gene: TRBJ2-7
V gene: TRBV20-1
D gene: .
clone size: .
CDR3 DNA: TGCAGTGCTAGAGATCGTAGGGAACTCTACGAGCAGTACTTC
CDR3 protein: CSARDRRELYEQYF

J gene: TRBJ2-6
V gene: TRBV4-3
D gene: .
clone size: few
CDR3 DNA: TGCGCCAGCAGCCAAGATCTTTCGGTGGCTGGGGCCAACGTCCTGACTTTC
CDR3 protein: CASSQDLSVAGANVLTF

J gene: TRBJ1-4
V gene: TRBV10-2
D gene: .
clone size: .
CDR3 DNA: TGCGCCAGCAGGGGGGAACGACGTGAAAAACTGTTTTTT
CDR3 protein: CASRGERREKLFF

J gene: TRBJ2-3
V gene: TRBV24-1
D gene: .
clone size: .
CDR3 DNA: TGTGCCACCAGTGACACCGGACAGCTCACTAGCACAGATACGCAGTATTTT
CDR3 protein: CATSDTGQLTSTDTQYF

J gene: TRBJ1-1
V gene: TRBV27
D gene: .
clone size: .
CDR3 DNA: TGTGCCAGCAGTCTACGGGCTCACGGGAACACTGAAGCTTTCTTT
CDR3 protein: CASSLRAHGNTEAFF

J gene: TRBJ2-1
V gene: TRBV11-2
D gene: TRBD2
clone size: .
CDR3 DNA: TGTGCCAGCAGCTCCTTAGTATTAGCGGGGGGCAGGGATGAGCAGTTCTTC
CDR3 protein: CASSSLVLAGGRDEQFF